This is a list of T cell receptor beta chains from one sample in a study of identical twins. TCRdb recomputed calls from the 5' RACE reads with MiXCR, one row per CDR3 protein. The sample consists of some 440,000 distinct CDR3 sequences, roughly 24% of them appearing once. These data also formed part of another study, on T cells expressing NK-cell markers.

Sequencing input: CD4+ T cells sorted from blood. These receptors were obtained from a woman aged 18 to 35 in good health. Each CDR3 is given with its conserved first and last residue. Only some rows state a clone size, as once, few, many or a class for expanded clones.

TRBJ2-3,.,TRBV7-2,CASSLARSDTQYF
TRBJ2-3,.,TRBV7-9,CASSLGGTRNTQYF
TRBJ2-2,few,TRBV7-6,CASSPLSGGAVTGELFF
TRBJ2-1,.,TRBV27,CASRNYGSSYNEQFF
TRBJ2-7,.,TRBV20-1,CSASWGASGRGEQYF
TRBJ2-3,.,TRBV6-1,CASSEVAGATDTQYF
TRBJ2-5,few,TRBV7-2,CASSFQAGAGETQYF
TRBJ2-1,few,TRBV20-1,CSAGASGYNEQFF
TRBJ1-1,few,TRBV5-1,CASSLQGLENEAFF
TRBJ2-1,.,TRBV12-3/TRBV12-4,CASSFNYGDEQFF
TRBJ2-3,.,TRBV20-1,CSASPIRTQYF
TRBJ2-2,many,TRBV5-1,CASSLDPTGELFF
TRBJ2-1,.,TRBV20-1,CSARLPHNEQFF
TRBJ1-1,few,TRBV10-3,CAISGSRGKNTEAFF
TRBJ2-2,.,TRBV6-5,CASSYPSGGANTGELFF
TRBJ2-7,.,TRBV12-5,CASGLVRSSNTGAYEQYF
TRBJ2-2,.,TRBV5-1,CASSLAWGNTGELFF
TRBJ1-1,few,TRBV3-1,CASSQKTGSEAFF
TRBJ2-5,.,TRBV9,CASSPGGEPMGTQYF
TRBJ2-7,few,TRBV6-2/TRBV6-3,CASELERGTSYEQYF
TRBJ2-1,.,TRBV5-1,CASGRGDNEQFF
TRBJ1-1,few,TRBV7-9,CASSFGGLMNTEAFF
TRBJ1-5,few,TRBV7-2,CASSFHGTGSQPQHF
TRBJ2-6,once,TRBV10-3,CAISGIGGTGANVLTF
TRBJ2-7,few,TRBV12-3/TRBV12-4,CASSFNLDYEQYF
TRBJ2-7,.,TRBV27,CASSSSWGGSAEQYF
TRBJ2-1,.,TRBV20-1,CSERGASDKEQFF
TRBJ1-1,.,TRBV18,CASSAAQGLAFF
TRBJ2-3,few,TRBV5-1,CASRSRAGTPDTQYF
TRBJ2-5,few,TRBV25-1,CASSELGRETQYF
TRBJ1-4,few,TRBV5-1,CASSWGDAGGEKLFF
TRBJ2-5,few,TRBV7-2,CASSPLRPRGGTQYF
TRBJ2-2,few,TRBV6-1,CASSSSGTRWTGELFF
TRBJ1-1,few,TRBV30,CAWSTGANTEAFF
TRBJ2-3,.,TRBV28,CAAGHLAGGRNTQYF
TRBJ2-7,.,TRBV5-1,CASRRQEVPNEQYF
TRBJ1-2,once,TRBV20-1,CSARDDGRSYGYTF
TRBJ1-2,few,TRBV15,CATSRATGSYGYTF
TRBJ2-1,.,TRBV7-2,CASSLGLATLNEQFF
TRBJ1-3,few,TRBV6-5,CASSYRDSGNTIYF
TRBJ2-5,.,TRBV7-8,CASSLDLAQYF
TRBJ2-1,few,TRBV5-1,CASSLGASGAYNEQFF
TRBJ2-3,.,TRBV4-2,CASTWGGGGTDTQYF
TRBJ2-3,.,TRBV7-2,CASSLARERTDTQYF
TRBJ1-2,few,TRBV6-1,CASSEVTGGGYTF
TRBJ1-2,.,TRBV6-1,CASILGYGYTF